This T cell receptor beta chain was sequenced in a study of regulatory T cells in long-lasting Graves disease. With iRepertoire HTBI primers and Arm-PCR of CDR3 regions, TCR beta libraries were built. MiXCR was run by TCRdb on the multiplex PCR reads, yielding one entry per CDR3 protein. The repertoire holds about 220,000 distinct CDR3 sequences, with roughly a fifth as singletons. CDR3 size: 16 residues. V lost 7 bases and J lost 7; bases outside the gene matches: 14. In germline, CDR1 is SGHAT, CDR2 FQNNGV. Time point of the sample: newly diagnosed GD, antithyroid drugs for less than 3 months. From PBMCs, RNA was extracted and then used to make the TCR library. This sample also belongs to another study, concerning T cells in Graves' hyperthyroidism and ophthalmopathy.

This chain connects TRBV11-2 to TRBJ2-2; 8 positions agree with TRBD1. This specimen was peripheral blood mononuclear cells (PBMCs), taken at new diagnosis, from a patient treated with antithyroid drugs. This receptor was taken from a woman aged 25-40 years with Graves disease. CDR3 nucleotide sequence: TGTGCCAGCACAATCGTCGGGGACAGGTTGAGCGGGGAGCTGTTTTTT. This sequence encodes CASTIVGDRLSGELFF.